This T cell receptor (beta chain) was captured by sequencing in a study of CD8+ T cells in alopecia areata. General study points: Mouse data revealed clearer TCR sharing than patient data did, a gap possibly tied to HLA.

The CDR3 is made up of 15 amino acids. Germline values: CDR1 SGHDT, CDR2 YYEEEE. V was clipped by 1 base and J by 1 base; unmatched bases: 3. Regarding this clone: Its target is unknown.

From PBMCs, CD4+ and CD8+ T cells were sorted. Following RNA extraction, reverse transcription yielded cDNA that acted as the sequencing template. Repertoires were generated with immunoSEQ multiplex PCR, while TCRdb's copy carries only in-frame clones and drops some. The table includes around 120,000 clones, over 60% detected once. The chain links TRBV5-6 to TRBJ2-5; the match to TRBD2 covers 8 bases. This sequence originates from a human donor in good health. Sequencing input: CD4+ T cells sorted from blood. The CDR3 DNA reads as TGTGCCAGCAGCTTGCAGCGGGGGCTCCAAGAGACCCAGTACTTC. Protein: CASSLQRGLQETQYF.